A selection of T cell receptor beta chains follows, all from one sample in a study of cytomegalovirus exposure and HLA in healthy donors. Method: immunoSEQ multiplex PCR; TCRdb's copy keeps in-frame clones and lacks some. The repertoire holds nearly 100,000 clones, with 70% to 80% as singletons. The sequencing input was PBMCs. These receptors all come from an older woman in good health and CMV-seropositive. CDR3s include the opening cysteine and the closing phenylalanine or tryptophan. A D gene is named only where the DNA matches it firmly. The size entry is marked missing in some rows and otherwise reads once, few, many or a size class.

j_call: TRBJ2-1; d_call: TRBD1; v_call: TRBV29-1; clone_size: .; cdr3_aa: CSVGQGVYNEQFF; cdr3_nt: TGCAGTGTGGGACAGGGGGTTTACAATGAGCAGTTCTTC
j_call: TRBJ1-1; d_call: TRBD1; v_call: TRBV2; clone_size: .; cdr3_aa: CASSNMEGAIAEAFF; cdr3_nt: TGTGCCAGCAGTAATATGGAGGGGGCCATCGCTGAAGCTTTCTTT
j_call: TRBJ2-5; d_call: .; v_call: TRBV18; clone_size: once; cdr3_aa: CASNRGGNGQETQYF; cdr3_nt: TGTGCCAGCAACCGAGGAGGGAACGGGCAAGAGACCCAGTACTTC
j_call: TRBJ2-5; d_call: TRBD1; v_call: TRBV7-3; clone_size: .; cdr3_aa: CASSTGTGSETQYF; cdr3_nt: TGTGCCAGCAGCACCGGGACAGGGAGCGAGACCCAGTACTTC
j_call: TRBJ1-1; d_call: .; v_call: TRBV9; clone_size: few; cdr3_aa: CASSVDSNTEAFF; cdr3_nt: TGTGCCAGCAGCGTAGACAGTAACACTGAAGCTTTCTTT
j_call: TRBJ2-1; d_call: .; v_call: TRBV6-1; clone_size: .; cdr3_aa: CASSEALRSSPYNEQFF; cdr3_nt: TGTGCCAGCAGTGAAGCGCTTCGGTCTAGCCCCTACAATGAGCAGTTCTTC
j_call: TRBJ2-1; d_call: .; v_call: TRBV27; clone_size: once; cdr3_aa: CASSFAGFYNEQFF; cdr3_nt: TGTGCCAGCAGTTTTGCGGGTTTTTACAATGAGCAGTTCTTC
j_call: TRBJ1-2; d_call: TRBD1; v_call: TRBV5-1; clone_size: .; cdr3_aa: CASSLEQGAYGYTF; cdr3_nt: TGCGCCAGCAGCTTGGAACAGGGGGCCTATGGCTACACCTTC
j_call: TRBJ1-5; d_call: .; v_call: TRBV7-9; clone_size: .; cdr3_aa: CSSSLEAEGTSNQPQHF; cdr3_nt: TGTTCCAGCAGCTTAGAAGCGGAGGGGACCAGCAATCAGCCCCAGCATTTT
j_call: TRBJ2-1; d_call: .; v_call: TRBV30; clone_size: .; cdr3_aa: CAWNPGSGLYNEQFF; cdr3_nt: TGTGCCTGGAACCCAGGTAGCGGCCTTTACAATGAGCAGTTCTTC
j_call: TRBJ2-3; d_call: .; v_call: TRBV27; clone_size: .; cdr3_aa: CASSLFSLGTSTDTQYF; cdr3_nt: TGTGCCAGCAGTTTATTTAGCCTAGGGACTAGCACAGATACGCAGTATTTT
j_call: TRBJ2-1; d_call: .; v_call: TRBV18; clone_size: once; cdr3_aa: CASSPFSGTHNEQFF; cdr3_nt: TGTGCCAGCTCACCCTTTAGCGGAACCCACAATGAGCAGTTCTTC
j_call: TRBJ1-5; d_call: .; v_call: TRBV6-5; clone_size: .; cdr3_aa: CASKLFLGDQPQHF; cdr3_nt: TGTGCCAGCAAACTCTTCCTCGGGGATCAGCCCCAGCATTTT
j_call: TRBJ1-1; d_call: .; v_call: TRBV7-2; clone_size: few; cdr3_aa: CASSLSGRNTEAFF; cdr3_nt: TGTGCCAGCAGCTTATCAGGAAGGAACACTGAAGCTTTCTTT
j_call: TRBJ2-1; d_call: TRBD2; v_call: TRBV5-8; clone_size: .; cdr3_aa: CASSLVGLAGVEQFF; cdr3_nt: TGTGCCAGCAGCTTGGTCGGACTAGCGGGCGTTGAGCAGTTCTTC
j_call: TRBJ1-2; d_call: .; v_call: TRBV30; clone_size: .; cdr3_aa: CAWIWAAQGGGYTF; cdr3_nt: TGTGCCTGGATATGGGCGGCTCAGGGCGGAGGCTACACCTTC
j_call: TRBJ1-1; d_call: .; v_call: TRBV4-2; clone_size: few; cdr3_aa: CASSQGSTEAFF; cdr3_nt: TGTGCCAGCAGCCAGGGGAGCACTGAAGCTTTCTTT
j_call: TRBJ1-4; d_call: .; v_call: TRBV2; clone_size: .; cdr3_aa: CASRIQATNEKLFF; cdr3_nt: TGTGCCAGCAGAATACAGGCAACTAATGAAAAACTGTTTTTT
j_call: TRBJ2-7; d_call: TRBD2; v_call: TRBV30; clone_size: .; cdr3_aa: CAWSVGLAGGQYF; cdr3_nt: TGTGCCTGGAGTGTAGGACTAGCGGGAGGGCAGTACTTC
j_call: TRBJ1-1; d_call: .; v_call: TRBV29-1; clone_size: .; cdr3_aa: CSVEVERDTEAFF; cdr3_nt: TGCAGCGTTGAAGTGGAGAGGGACACTGAAGCTTTCTTT
j_call: TRBJ1-5; d_call: .; v_call: TRBV6-6; clone_size: .; cdr3_aa: CASSYAGGQPQHF; cdr3_nt: TGTGCCAGCAGTTACGCAGGTGGCCAGCCCCAGCATTTT
j_call: TRBJ1-2; d_call: .; v_call: TRBV29-1; clone_size: .; cdr3_aa: CSVELLTGIGGYTF; cdr3_nt: TGCAGCGTTGAACTCCTTACAGGGATAGGTGGCTACACCTTC
j_call: TRBJ1-2; d_call: .; v_call: TRBV27; clone_size: .; cdr3_aa: CASSLSHSTYGYTF; cdr3_nt: TGTGCCAGCAGTTTATCCCACAGCACATATGGCTACACCTTC
j_call: TRBJ1-6; d_call: .; v_call: TRBV30; clone_size: .; cdr3_aa: CAWNSVNSYNSPLHF; cdr3_nt: TGTGCCTGGAACAGTGTGAACTCCTATAATTCACCCCTCCACTTT
j_call: TRBJ2-1; d_call: TRBD1; v_call: TRBV4-1; clone_size: few; cdr3_aa: CASSQVGQGKNEQFF; cdr3_nt: TGCGCCAGCAGCCAAGTGGGACAGGGGAAGAATGAGCAGTTCTTC
j_call: TRBJ2-3; d_call: TRBD1; v_call: TRBV11-3; clone_size: .; cdr3_aa: CASSPGDRRLTDTQYF; cdr3_nt: TGTGCCAGCAGCCCAGGGGACAGAAGACTCACAGATACGCAGTATTTT
j_call: TRBJ1-1; d_call: .; v_call: TRBV7-7; clone_size: .; cdr3_aa: CASSLAMGDEAFF; cdr3_nt: TGTGCTAGCAGCTTAGCCATGGGCGATGAAGCTTTCTTT
j_call: TRBJ2-2; d_call: .; v_call: TRBV6-1; clone_size: .; cdr3_aa: CASSVLRANTGELFF; cdr3_nt: TGTGCCAGCAGTGTACTCCGGGCGAACACCGGGGAGCTGTTTTTT
j_call: TRBJ2-1; d_call: .; v_call: TRBV21-1; clone_size: .; cdr3_aa: CASSKGQGAPSEQFF; cdr3_nt: TGTGCCAGCAGCAAAGGGCAGGGGGCGCCGTCTGAGCAGTTCTTC
j_call: TRBJ2-1; d_call: TRBD2; v_call: TRBV6-6; clone_size: once; cdr3_aa: CASSSLSGRVGNEQFF; cdr3_nt: TGTGCCAGCAGCAGCCTAAGCGGGAGGGTCGGCAATGAGCAGTTCTTC
j_call: TRBJ2-1; d_call: TRBD2; v_call: TRBV5-1; clone_size: once; cdr3_aa: CASSLSGDEYNEQFF; cdr3_nt: TGCGCCAGCAGCTTGAGCGGGGATGAGTACAATGAGCAGTTCTTC
j_call: TRBJ2-1; d_call: .; v_call: TRBV10-1; clone_size: .; cdr3_aa: CASSEDYLSNEQFF; cdr3_nt: TGCGCCAGCAGTGAGGACTATCTCTCCAATGAGCAGTTCTTC
j_call: TRBJ2-7; d_call: .; v_call: TRBV30; clone_size: .; cdr3_aa: CAWRRGSYYEQYF; cdr3_nt: TGTGCCTGGAGAAGAGGCTCTTATTACGAGCAGTACTTC
j_call: TRBJ1-1; d_call: TRBD1; v_call: TRBV5-5; clone_size: .; cdr3_aa: CASSWGQLNTEAFF; cdr3_nt: TGTGCCAGCAGCTGGGGACAGCTGAACACTGAAGCTTTCTTT
j_call: TRBJ2-1; d_call: TRBD2; v_call: TRBV4-1; clone_size: .; cdr3_aa: CASSQLGREGRVF; cdr3_nt: TGCGCCAGCAGCCAATTAGGACGGGAGGGCCGAGTCTTC
j_call: TRBJ1-5; d_call: .; v_call: TRBV27; clone_size: .; cdr3_aa: CASSSSETNQPQHF; cdr3_nt: TGTGCCAGCAGTTCCTCAGAGACTAATCAGCCCCAGCATTTT
j_call: TRBJ2-7; d_call: .; v_call: TRBV11-2; clone_size: .; cdr3_aa: CASSPWGQATYEQYF; cdr3_nt: TGTGCCAGCAGCCCATGGGGGCAGGCGACCTACGAGCAGTACTTC
j_call: TRBJ1-2; d_call: .; v_call: TRBV29-1; clone_size: .; cdr3_aa: CSVGRGGRVGYTF; cdr3_nt: TGCAGCGTTGGTCGAGGGGGTAGGGTTGGCTACACCTTC
j_call: TRBJ1-5; d_call: .; v_call: TRBV15; clone_size: .; cdr3_aa: CATSKDRNNQPQHF; cdr3_nt: TGTGCCACCAGCAAGGACAGAAACAATCAGCCCCAGCATTTT
j_call: TRBJ2-6; d_call: .; v_call: TRBV4-1; clone_size: .; cdr3_aa: CASSQDPGPGANVLTF; cdr3_nt: TGCGCCAGCAGCCAAGATCCTGGGCCTGGGGCCAACGTCCTGACTTTC
j_call: TRBJ2-5; d_call: TRBD2; v_call: TRBV18; clone_size: .; cdr3_aa: CASSSTSGRARETQYF; cdr3_nt: TGTGCCAGCTCATCCACTAGCGGGAGGGCGAGAGAGACCCAGTACTTC
j_call: TRBJ2-2; d_call: .; v_call: TRBV10-3; clone_size: .; cdr3_aa: CATMERGGELFF; cdr3_nt: TGTGCCACCATGGAAAGGGGCGGGGAGCTGTTTTTT
j_call: TRBJ2-3; d_call: .; v_call: TRBV6-5; clone_size: once; cdr3_aa: CASRSGTSRTDTQYF; cdr3_nt: TGTGCCAGCAGGTCCGGGACTTCCCGCACAGATACGCAGTATTTT
j_call: TRBJ1-1; d_call: TRBD1; v_call: TRBV28; clone_size: .; cdr3_aa: CASSTFPVGQGVGEAFF; cdr3_nt: TGTGCCAGCAGCACATTCCCTGTCGGACAGGGAGTAGGTGAAGCTTTCTTT
j_call: TRBJ1-5; d_call: .; v_call: TRBV2; clone_size: .; cdr3_aa: CASSESGLGNQPQHF; cdr3_nt: TGTGCCAGCAGTGAATCTGGGCTCGGCAATCAGCCCCAGCATTTT
j_call: TRBJ1-1; d_call: .; v_call: TRBV14; clone_size: .; cdr3_aa: CASSRAASLNTEAFF; cdr3_nt: TGTGCCAGCAGCCGGGCAGCATCCTTGAACACTGAAGCTTTCTTT
j_call: TRBJ1-4; d_call: .; v_call: TRBV15; clone_size: .; cdr3_aa: CATSRDILEGEKLFF; cdr3_nt: TGTGCCACCAGCAGAGATATCCTTGAGGGTGAAAAACTGTTTTTT
j_call: TRBJ1-5; d_call: .; v_call: TRBV28; clone_size: .; cdr3_aa: CASSFGTGYSNQPQHF; cdr3_nt: TGTGCCAGCAGTTTCGGCACAGGGTATAGCAATCAGCCCCAGCATTTT
j_call: TRBJ2-1; d_call: .; v_call: TRBV5-1; clone_size: .; cdr3_aa: CASSSGWETGQSSYNEQFF; cdr3_nt: TGCGCCAGCAGCAGCGGGTGGGAGACGGGGCAAAGCTCCTACAATGAACAGTTCTTC
j_call: TRBJ2-7; d_call: .; v_call: TRBV6-5; clone_size: once; cdr3_aa: CASSYAGTYEQYF; cdr3_nt: TGTGCCAGCAGTTACGCCGGTACCTACGAGCAGTACTTC